Listed here are 26 T cell receptor beta chains from one sample, sequenced in a study of T cells in Graves' hyperthyroidism and ophthalmopathy. RNA transcripts served as the template for amplifying TCR beta CDR3 regions. The study used the HTBI primer set for a first-round RT-PCR of the TCR CDR3. MiXCR, run by TCRdb on the multiplex PCR reads, gives a single entry per CDR3 protein. The table records 500,000 to 650,000 distinct CDR3 sequences, around 15% of them present only once. The sample was blood. These receptor sequences come from a woman aged 45-60 years with Graves' ophthalmopathy.

The chain employs TRBV14 and TRBJ1-2; a weak D match, TRBD1 (6 bases). The CDR3 runs to 14 residues. V shed 4 bases and J shed 5 bases, with 14 bases lying between them. Germline-derived CDR1 and CDR2 are SGHDN and FVKESK. CDR3 nucleotides: TGTGCCAGCAGCCCCCGGGACATTCCGTATGGCTACACCTTC. This sequence encodes CASSPRDIPYGYTF.

This clonotype was seen ten or more times. The gene calls are TRBV20-1 and TRBJ2-1; the D gene could be TRBD1 or TRBD2 (7 bases each). V was trimmed by 4 bases and J by 9 bases, leaving 22 bases between them. CDR1 is DFQATT and CDR2 is SNEGSKA in the germline V gene (reference sequence). This CDR3 region has 15 residues. CDR3 sequence reads: CSANLEGGDRREQFF. The CDR3 coding sequence is TGCAGTGCTAACCTTGAGGGGGGGGACAGACGTGAGCAGTTCTTC.

The V call is TRBV20-1, the J call TRBJ1-5; D is undetermined. The CDR3 length is 15 residues. Trimming removed 4 bases from V and 8 bases from J, with 21 bases in between. Germline-derived CDR1 and CDR2 are DFQATT and SNEGSKA (reference sequence). CDR3 sequence reads: CSAMYGNIAAEPQHF. CDR3 bases: TGCAGTGCTATGTATGGGAATATAGCCGCTGAGCCCCAGCATTTT.

This clonotype was seen a few times. The V call is TRBV4-3, the J call TRBJ1-2; D remains ambiguous. Germline V gene data show CDR1 as LGHNA and CDR2 as YSLEER. Trimming cost V 1 base and J 0 bases, with 12 bases left between them. The CDR3 length is 16 residues. The CDR3 DNA sequence: TGCGCCAGCAGCCAAGTTCCGGAGATATCTAACTATGGCTACACCTTC. Protein: CASSQVPEISNYGYTF.

A few counts support this clonotype. CDR3 sequence: CASSYLEEQYF. CDR3 coding DNA: TGTGCCAGCTCATACTTGGAGGAGCAGTACTTC. The genes are TRBV7-9 and TRBJ2-7, with D uncertain. The V end lost 8 bases, the J end lost 7 bases, and 12 bases lay between the germline ends. Germline-derived CDR1 and CDR2 are SEHNR and FQNEAQ (reference sequence). The CDR3 runs to 11 residues.

This rearrangement joins TRBV6-1 to TRBJ1-2; TRBD1 aligns across 8 bases. CDR3 length: 15 amino acids. CDR1 is MNHNS and CDR2 is SASEGT in the germline V gene. V shed 6 bases and J 4 bases; nucleotides not matched to a gene: 10. CDR3 sequence reads: CASRFRQGRRYGYTF. The CDR3 nucleotides are TGTGCCAGCAGATTCCGACAGGGGCGTCGCTATGGCTACACCTTC.

There are many counts of this clonotype. The chain links TRBV6-2 or TRBV6-3 to TRBJ1-1, with no clear D. The CDR3 totals 15 residues. The V gene lost 4 bases and the J gene lost 0 bases, with 12 bases spanning the gap. The germline CDR1 and CDR2 sequences are MNHEY and SVGEGT. CDR3 loop: CASSSAGRMNTEAFF. The CDR3 coding sequence is TGTGCCAGCAGTTCAGCAGGCCGCATGAACACTGAAGCTTTCTTT.

Ten or more counts support this clonotype. The chain is built from TRBV5-1 and TRBJ2-2, with unresolved D. Trimming stripped 0 bases from V and 7 bases from J, with 7 bases between. Germline loops: CDR1 SGHRS, CDR2 YFSETQ. The CDR3 runs 13 residues. The CDR3 DNA is TGCGCCAGCAGCTTGGCCATAAGCGGGGAGCTGTTTTTT. Amino acids: CASSLAISGELFF.

On this clonotype: This may come from a read error, since a much larger clone is one base off. The chain uses TRBV5-4 and TRBJ2-5; D may be TRBD2 (6 bases). This CDR3 has 13 residues. Trimming left V 6 bases short and J 5 bases short, with 14 bases between. CDR1 is SGHNT, CDR2 YYREEE, per germline (reference sequence). The CDR3 is CASNLGGSETQYF. In DNA, the CDR3 is TGTGCCAGCAACCTCGGGGGTAGCGAGACCCAGTACTTC.

As to this clonotype: This may come from a read error, since a much larger clone is one base off. The chain recombines TRBV20-1 with TRBJ2-5, with D possibly being TRBD1 (6 bases). The V gene lost 6 bases and the J gene lost 6 bases, with 17 bases spanning the gap. Germline V gene data show CDR1 as DFQATT and CDR2 as SNEGSKA (reference sequence). This CDR3 has 13 amino acids. CDR3 nucleotide sequence: TGCAGTGCCCTGACAGGAGGTGGGCAGACCCAGTACTTC. Translating it yields CSALTGGGQTQYF.

This clonotype was seen more than once but under ten times. The chain carries TRBV19 and TRBJ1-1, with D possibly TRBD1 on 5 matching bases. The germline V and J ends were trimmed by 7 bases and 4 bases, with 10 bases remaining between them. CDR1 and CDR2 (germline): LNHDA, SQIVND (reference sequence). The CDR3 extends over 12 amino acids. CDR3 region: CASKTGATEAFF. CDR3 sequence (DNA): TGTGCCAGTAAGACCGGGGCCACTGAAGCTTTCTTT. The full variable domain, in which reference TRBV19 and TRBJ1-1 provide the parts outside the CDR3, is DGGITQSPKYLFRKEGQNVTLSCEQNLNHDAMYWYRQDPGQGLRLIYYSQIVNDFQKGDIAEGYSVSREKKESFPLTVTSAQKNPTAFYLCASKTGATEAFFGQGTRLTVV.

This clonotype was recorded many times. The chain is built from TRBV20-1 and TRBJ2-1; TRBD2 aligns across 8 bases. CDR3 length: 16 amino acids. The germline V gene encodes CDR1 DFQATT and CDR2 SNEGSKA (reference sequence). After removal of 4 bases from V and 5 bases from J, the junction contained 13 bases not matched to a gene. This chain's CDR3 is CSATRPRGGLDNEQFF. The CDR3 DNA reads TGCAGTGCTACCCGACCTAGGGGGGGACTAGACAATGAGCAGTTCTTC.

The sample holds a few counts of this clonotype. The V gene is TRBV14, the J gene TRBJ2-7; TRBD1 matches at 9 bases. The CDR3 is made up of 17 amino acids. V lost 4 bases, J lost 0 bases, and 10 bases stayed unmatched. Per germline, CDR1 SGHDN and CDR2 FVKESK. The CDR3 loop reads CASSPRPGTGFSYEQYF. The CDR3 DNA follows: TGTGCCAGCAGCCCTCGTCCCGGGACAGGGTTCTCCTACGAGCAGTACTTC.

In its sample, this clonotype was seen many times. V usage is TRBV14 and J usage is TRBJ2-7; D is ambiguous. The V gene's germline CDR1 is SGHDN and CDR2 FVKESK. With 0 bases removed from V and 3 bases from J, the gap between germline ends came to 3 bases. The CDR3 consists of 12 residues. The CDR3 sequence: CASSQDGYEQYF. CDR3 DNA sequence: TGTGCCAGCAGCCAAGACGGCTACGAGCAGTACTTC.

Ten or more counts support this clonotype. This chain uses TRBV7-9 with TRBJ2-7, with a weak D call TRBD1 (6 bases). CDR1 is SEHNR and CDR2 is FQNEAQ in the germline V gene (reference sequence). The V end was cut by 5 bases, the J end by 3 bases, with 23 bases between. The CDR3 totals 17 residues. The CDR3 DNA reads TGTGCCAGCAGCAGAGCTGGGGCTTCCGGGACATTCTACGAGCAGTACTTC. Its translation: CASSRAGASGTFYEQYF.

This clonotype came up a few times. The rearrangement joins TRBV9 to TRBJ2-3, with D maybe TRBD1 (6 bases). Germline V CDR1 and CDR2: SGDLS, YYNGEE. The CDR3 is made up of 14 amino acids. The V gene lost 2 bases and the J gene lost 1 base, with 8 bases spanning the gap. CDR3 protein: CASSVEGGTDTQYF. CDR3 DNA sequence: TGTGCCAGCAGCGTCGAGGGGGGCACAGATACGCAGTATTTT.

Worth noting for this clonotype: Just one base apart from a much larger clone, this may be a read error. The chain is built from TRBV20-1 and TRBJ2-7; D gene ambiguous. The ends were cut back, 1 base at V and 2 bases at J, with 6 bases in the middle. Germline V gene sequence: CDR1 DFQATT, CDR2 SNEGSKA (reference sequence). The CDR3 sequence is 12 residues long. In DNA form, the CDR3 reads TGCAGTGCTAGAGGTCAGGCCTACGAGCAGTACTTC. Translated: CSARGQAYEQYF.

This clonotype was detected a few times. The rearrangement joins TRBV5-4 to TRBJ2-1; 10 positions match TRBD2. V lost 4 bases and J lost 4; bases outside the gene matches: 11. The CDR3 contains 17 residues. Per germline, CDR1 SGHNT and CDR2 YYREEE (reference sequence). The CDR3 nucleotides read TGTGCCAGCAGCAGCCCCCCCACTAGCGGGGATTACAATGAGCAGTTCTTC. Translated: CASSSPPTSGDYNEQFF.

This clonotype came up many times. The V gene is TRBV7-6, the J gene TRBJ2-1; D is ambiguous. Germline lookup yields CDR1 SGHVS and CDR2 FNYEAQ. CDR3 length: 12 amino acids. V was shortened by 8 bases and J by 0 bases, with 5 bases between the two germline ends. The CDR3 loop is CASGPSYNEQFF. CDR3 DNA: TGTGCCAGCGGGCCCTCCTACAATGAGCAGTTCTTC.

This clonotype came up a few times. The genes are TRBV28 and TRBJ1-5; 9 nucleotides align to TRBD1. The CDR3 covers 14 residues. Germline V CDR1 and CDR2: MDHEN, SYDVKM. V shed 6 bases and J 6 bases; nucleotides not matched to a gene: 6. The CDR3 region has the DNA TGTGCCAGCAGGGAACAGGGGGCTGCTCAGCCCCAGCATTTT. Its translation is CASREQGAAQPQHF.

The V call is TRBV19, the J call TRBJ2-3; TRBD1 matches at 9 bases. Germline lookup yields CDR1 LNHDA and CDR2 SQIVND (reference sequence). Trimming at V came to 8 bases and at J to 4 bases, leaving 13 bases not matched to a gene. CDR3 size: 16 residues. The chain's CDR3 is CASHGWGDRVADTQYF. DNA of the CDR3: TGTGCCAGTCACGGTTGGGGGGACAGGGTCGCAGATACGCAGTATTTT.

This clonotype came up many times. In DNA, the CDR3 is TGTGCCAGCAGCCCCATCCCTAGCGGAGCAAACTACAATGAGCAGTTCTTC. Translating it yields CASSPIPSGANYNEQFF. The chain couples TRBV7-3 to TRBJ2-1, with 7 bases fitting TRBD2. Trimming took 5 bases from V and 3 from J; bases not matched to a gene: 13. CDR3 length equals 17 residues. Germline V CDR1 and CDR2: SGHTA, FQGTGA.

This clonotype occurred many times. This chain links TRBV25-1 with TRBJ2-5; TRBD2 is a possible D gene (5 bases). CDR1 and CDR2 (germline): MGHDK, SYGVNS. This CDR3 has 14 amino acids. Trimming cost V 7 bases and J 5 bases, with 17 bases left between them. The CDR3 is CASTPPSVAETQYF. The CDR3, as DNA: TGTGCCAGCACCCCACCATCGGTAGCGGAGACCCAGTACTTC.

This clonotype was seen many times. This chain uses TRBV30 with TRBJ1-4; 8 bases agree with TRBD1. With V trimmed by 0 bases and J by 5 bases, 11 bases remained unmatched. There are 17 residues in the CDR3. Germline V CDR1 and CDR2: GTSNPN, SVGIG (reference sequence). CDR3 amino acids: CAWSVGFWDRTNEKLFF. CDR3 DNA sequence: TGTGCCTGGAGTGTTGGGTTTTGGGACAGGACAAATGAAAAACTGTTTTTT.

Ten or more counts support this clonotype. This chain uses TRBV28 with TRBJ2-2, with 9 bases aligning to TRBD1. This CDR3 spans 14 amino acids. Germline CDR1 MDHEN, CDR2 SYDVKM. Unmatched junction bases numbered 5, after V lost 7 bases and J lost 5 bases. The CDR3 nucleotides are TGTGCCAGCACAGGACAGGGGAGAACCGGGGAGCTGTTTTTT. It codes for CASTGQGRTGELFF.

The chain uses TRBV7-2 and TRBJ2-2; TRBD1 or TRBD2 may be the D gene (5 bases each). The CDR3 consists of 20 residues. Germline V CDR1 and CDR2: SGHTA, FQGNSA. V was cut by 3 bases and J by 0 bases, with 23 bases left in between. The CDR3 DNA sequence: TGTGCCAGCAGCTTTAACCTAAGGGGACCCATCCTTCCGAACACCGGGGAGCTGTTTTTT. Its protein is CASSFNLRGPILPNTGELFF.